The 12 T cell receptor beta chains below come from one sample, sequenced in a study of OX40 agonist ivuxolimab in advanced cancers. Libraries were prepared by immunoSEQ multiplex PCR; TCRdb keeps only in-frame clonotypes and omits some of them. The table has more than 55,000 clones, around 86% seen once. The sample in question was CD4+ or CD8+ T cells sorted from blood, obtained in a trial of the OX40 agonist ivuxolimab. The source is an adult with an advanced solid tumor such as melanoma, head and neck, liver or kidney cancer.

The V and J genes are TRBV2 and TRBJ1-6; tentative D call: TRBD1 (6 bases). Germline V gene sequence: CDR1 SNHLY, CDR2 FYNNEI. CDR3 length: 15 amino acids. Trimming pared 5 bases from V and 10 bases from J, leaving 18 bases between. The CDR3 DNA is TGTGCCAGCAGTTCCAGACAGGCACCCGAATCACCCCTCCACTTT. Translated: CASSSRQAPESPLHF.

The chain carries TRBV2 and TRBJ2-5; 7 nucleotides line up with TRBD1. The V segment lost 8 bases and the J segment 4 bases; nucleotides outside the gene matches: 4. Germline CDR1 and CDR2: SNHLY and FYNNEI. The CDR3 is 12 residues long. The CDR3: CASHRGIETQYF. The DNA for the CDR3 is TGTGCCAGCCACAGGGGAATAGAGACCCAGTACTTC.

CDR3 sequence (DNA): TGTGCCAGCAGCTTATTCGCGGGAGATTTAGAGACCCAGTACTTC. This gives the protein CASSLFAGDLETQYF. The chain employs TRBV7-2 and TRBJ2-5; TRBD2 matches 7 bases. Germline values: CDR1 SGHTA, CDR2 FQGNSA. With V trimmed by 2 bases and J by 4 bases, 7 bases remained unmatched. CDR3 length: 15 amino acids.

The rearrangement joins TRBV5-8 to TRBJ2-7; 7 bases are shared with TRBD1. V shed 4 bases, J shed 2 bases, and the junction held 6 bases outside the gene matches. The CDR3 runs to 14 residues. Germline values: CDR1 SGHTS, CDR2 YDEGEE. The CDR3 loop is CASSNRQGAYEQYF. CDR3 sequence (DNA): TGTGCCAGCAGCAACCGACAGGGAGCCTACGAGCAGTACTTC.

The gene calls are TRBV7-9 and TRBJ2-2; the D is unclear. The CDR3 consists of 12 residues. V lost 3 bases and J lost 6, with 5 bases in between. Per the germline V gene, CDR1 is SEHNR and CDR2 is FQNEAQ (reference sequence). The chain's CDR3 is CASSFRAGELFF. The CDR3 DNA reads TGTGCCAGCAGCTTTAGAGCCGGGGAGCTGTTTTTT.

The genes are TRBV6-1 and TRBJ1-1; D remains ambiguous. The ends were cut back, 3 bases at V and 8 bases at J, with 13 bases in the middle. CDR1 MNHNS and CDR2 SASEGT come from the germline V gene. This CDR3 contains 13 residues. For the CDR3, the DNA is TGTGCCAGCAGTGAGGTCCGGCTGCCGGAAGCTTTCTTT. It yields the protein CASSEVRLPEAFF.

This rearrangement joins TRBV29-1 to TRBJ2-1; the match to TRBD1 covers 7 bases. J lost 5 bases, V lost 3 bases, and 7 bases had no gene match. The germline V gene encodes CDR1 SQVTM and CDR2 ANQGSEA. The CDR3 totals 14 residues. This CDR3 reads CSVDRQGVDNEQFF. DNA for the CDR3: TGCAGCGTTGATCGCCAGGGGGTAGACAATGAGCAGTTCTTC.

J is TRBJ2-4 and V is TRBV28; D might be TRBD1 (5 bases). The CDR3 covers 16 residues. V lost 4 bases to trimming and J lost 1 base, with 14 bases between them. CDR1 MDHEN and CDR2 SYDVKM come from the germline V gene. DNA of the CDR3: TGTGCCAGCAGTTCCCCCAGGGTTGGGGCCAAAAACATTCAGTACTTC. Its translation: CASSSPRVGAKNIQYF.

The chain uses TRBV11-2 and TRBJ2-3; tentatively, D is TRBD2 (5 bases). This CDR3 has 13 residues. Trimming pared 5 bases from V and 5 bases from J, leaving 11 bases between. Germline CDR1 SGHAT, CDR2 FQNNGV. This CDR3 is CASSPLDLDTQYF. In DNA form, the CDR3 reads TGTGCCAGCAGCCCACTAGATCTAGATACGCAGTATTTT.

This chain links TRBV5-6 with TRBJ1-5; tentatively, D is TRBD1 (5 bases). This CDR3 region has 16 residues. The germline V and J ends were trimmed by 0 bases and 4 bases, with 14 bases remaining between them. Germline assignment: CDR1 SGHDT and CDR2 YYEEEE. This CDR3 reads CASSLAGGVRNQPQHF. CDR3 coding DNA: TGTGCCAGCAGCTTGGCTGGAGGGGTTAGGAATCAGCCCCAGCATTTT. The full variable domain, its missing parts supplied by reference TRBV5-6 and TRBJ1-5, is DAGVTQSPTHLIKTRGQQVTLRCSPKSGHDTVSWYQQALGQGPQFIFQYYEEEERQRGNFPDRFSGHQFPNYSSELNVNALLLGDSALYLCASSLAGGVRNQPQHFGDGTRLSIL.

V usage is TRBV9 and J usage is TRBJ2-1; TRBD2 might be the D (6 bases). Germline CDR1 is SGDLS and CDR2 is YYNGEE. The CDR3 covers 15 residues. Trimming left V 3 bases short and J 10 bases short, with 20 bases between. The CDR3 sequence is CASSARDSLSREQFF. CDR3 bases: TGTGCCAGCAGCGCCCGGGACTCCCTTTCCAGGGAGCAGTTCTTC.

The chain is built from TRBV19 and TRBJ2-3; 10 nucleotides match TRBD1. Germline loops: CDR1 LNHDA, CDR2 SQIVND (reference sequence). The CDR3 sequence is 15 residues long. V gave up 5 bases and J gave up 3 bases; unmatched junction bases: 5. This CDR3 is CASSRTGGSTDTQYF. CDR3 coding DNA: TGTGCCAGTAGTCGGACAGGGGGTAGTACAGATACGCAGTATTTT.